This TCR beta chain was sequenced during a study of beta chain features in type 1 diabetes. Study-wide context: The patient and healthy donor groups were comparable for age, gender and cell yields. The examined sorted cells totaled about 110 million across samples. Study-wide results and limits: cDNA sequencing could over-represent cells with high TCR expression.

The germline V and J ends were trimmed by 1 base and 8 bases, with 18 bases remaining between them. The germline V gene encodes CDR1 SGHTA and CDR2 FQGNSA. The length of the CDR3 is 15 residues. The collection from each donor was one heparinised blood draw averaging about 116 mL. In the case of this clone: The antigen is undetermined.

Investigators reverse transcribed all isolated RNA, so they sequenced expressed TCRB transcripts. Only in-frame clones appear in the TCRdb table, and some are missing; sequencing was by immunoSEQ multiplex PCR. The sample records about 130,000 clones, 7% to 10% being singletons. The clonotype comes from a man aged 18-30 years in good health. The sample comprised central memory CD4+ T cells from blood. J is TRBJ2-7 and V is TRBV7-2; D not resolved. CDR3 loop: CASSLDADVRLKQYF. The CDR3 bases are TGTGCCAGCAGCTTAGATGCGGATGTCCGCTTAAAGCAGTACTTC.